Listed below are T cell receptor beta chains from one sample, sequenced in a study of blood T cell repertoires in COVID-19. Profiling relied on immunoSEQ multiplex PCR, and the TCRdb table lists in-frame clones only, not all of them. This sample has some 200,000 clones, with around 80% found just once. The sequenced sample consisted of peripheral blood. These receptor sequences come from a woman aged 40 to 50 who had recovered from COVID-19. Both conserved end residues are part of each CDR3. Fields, in order: clone size, CDR3 length, D gene, V gene, J gene, CDR3 protein, CDR3 DNA. The D gene is left open where the match is weak. Clone size, where shown, is once, few, many, or a class for clones that have expanded.

>NA|15|NA|TRBV7-9|TRBJ1-2
CASSRETTGSYGYTF
TGTGCCAGCAGCCGCGAAACGACAGGCAGCTATGGCTACACCTTC
>NA|15|NA|TRBV2|TRBJ1-2
CASRSPSRGWNGYTF
TGTGCCAGCAGGAGCCCCTCGAGGGGGTGGAATGGCTACACCTTC
>once|13|NA|TRBV11-2|TRBJ2-7
CASKFQGDYEQYF
TGTGCCAGCAAATTTCAAGGGGATTACGAGCAGTACTTC
>NA|11|NA|TRBV6-6|TRBJ1-1
CASSTDSEAFF
TGTGCCAGCAGCACCGATAGTGAAGCTTTCTTT
>NA|13|NA|TRBV19|TRBJ1-5
CASRGEGNQPQHF
TGTGCCAGTCGAGGAGAGGGCAATCAGCCCCAGCATTTT
>NA|15|NA|TRBV5-1|TRBJ2-1
CASSLEQSSYNEQFF
TGCGCCAGCAGCTTGGAACAGAGCTCCTACAATGAGCAGTTCTTC
>NA|15|NA|TRBV2|TRBJ1-5
CASSEFGTRAQPQHF
TGTGCCAGCAGTGAATTTGGGACTAGGGCACAGCCCCAGCATTTT
>NA|15|NA|TRBV7-2|TRBJ1-5
CASSLGEGFNQPQHF
TGTGCCAGCAGCCTGGGGGAGGGATTCAATCAGCCCCAGCATTTT
>NA|18|TRBD2|TRBV10-1|TRBJ2-1
CASSAADIAGGMYNEQFF
TGCGCCAGCAGCGCCGCCGACATAGCGGGGGGGATGTACAATGAGCAGTTCTTC
>NA|16|TRBD2|TRBV6-4|TRBJ2-3
CASSVSSGTSTDTQYF
TGTGCCAGCAGTGTCTCTAGCGGGACAAGCACAGATACGCAGTATTTT
>NA|16|NA|TRBV7-9|TRBJ2-2
CASSSPRGVDTGELFF
TGTGCCAGCAGCTCCCCCAGGGGGGTCGACACCGGGGAGCTGTTTTTT
>NA|16|TRBD2|TRBV7-7|TRBJ2-5
CASSLGGILAAETQYF
TGTGCTAGCAGCTTAGGTGGGATACTAGCGGCAGAGACCCAGTACTTC
>NA|17|TRBD1|TRBV13|TRBJ2-7
CASSWALGQGELYEQYF
TGTGCCAGCAGCTGGGCCCTCGGACAGGGGGAACTCTACGAGCAGTACTTC
>NA|18|NA|TRBV18|TRBJ2-2
CASSPTSTGLGNTGELFF
TGTGCCAGCTCACCGACGAGTACGGGGTTGGGGAACACCGGGGAGCTGTTTTTT
>NA|17|TRBD1|TRBV9|TRBJ2-7
CASSVGQGGTWSYEQYF
TGTGCCAGCAGCGTAGGACAGGGGGGGACTTGGTCCTACGAGCAGTACTTC
>NA|18|NA|TRBV11-1|TRBJ1-1
CASSLARDGGTLNTEAFF
TGTGCCAGCAGCTTAGCGCGGGACGGAGGGACTTTGAACACTGAAGCTTTCTTT
>NA|15|NA|TRBV7-2|TRBJ2-1
CASSRASAGLNEQFF
TGTGCCAGCAGCAGAGCCTCCGCGGGACTCAATGAGCAGTTCTTC
>NA|16|TRBD2|TRBV20-1|TRBJ2-5
CSASTGLVPSQETQYF
TGCAGTGCTAGTACGGGACTAGTCCCCTCACAAGAGACCCAGTACTTC
>NA|13|TRBD2|TRBV2|TRBJ2-7
CASKQGEGSEQYF
TGTGCCAGCAAACAAGGGGAGGGGAGCGAGCAGTACTTC
>few|14|TRBD1|TRBV7-7|TRBJ2-2
CASSPGQGTGELFF
TGTGCTAGCAGCCCCGGACAGGGGACCGGGGAGCTGTTTTTT
>NA|14|TRBD2|TRBV5-4|TRBJ2-1
CASSRTSGNNEQFF
TGTGCCAGCAGCCGGACTAGCGGCAACAATGAGCAGTTCTTC
>NA|12|NA|TRBV7-8|TRBJ2-7
CASSFQGFEQYF
TGTGCCAGCAGCTTCCAGGGGTTCGAGCAGTACTTC
>few|13|TRBD1|TRBV19|TRBJ1-2
CASRADRGYGYTF
TGTGCCAGTAGAGCCGACAGGGGGTATGGCTACACCTTC
>NA|14|NA|TRBV6-6|TRBJ1-5
CASSYQRSNQPQHF
TGTGCCAGCAGTTATCAGAGGAGCAATCAGCCCCAGCATTTT
>NA|14|TRBD1|TRBV27|TRBJ2-7
CASSLGQTRTEQYF
TGTGCCAGCAGTTTGGGACAGACACGCACCGAGCAGTACTTC
>NA|13|NA|TRBV11-3|TRBJ1-1
CASTTGLGTEAFF
TGTGCCAGCACTACAGGGTTAGGCACTGAAGCTTTCTTT
>NA|14|TRBD1|TRBV6-5|TRBJ1-6
CASRGGRADSPLHF
TGTGCCAGCAGAGGGGGCAGGGCGGATTCACCCCTCCACTTT
>NA|14|NA|TRBV5-1|TRBJ2-7
CASAEGGAYYEQYF
TGCGCCAGCGCAGAAGGGGGGGCGTACTACGAGCAGTACTTC
>NA|15|NA|TRBV5-6|TRBJ1-2
CASSLRLGGFHGYTF
TGTGCCAGCAGCTTACGTCTGGGGGGGTTTCATGGCTACACCTTC
>many|17|TRBD1|TRBV5-1|TRBJ2-2
CASSSRAGQGNTGELFF
TGCGCCAGCAGCTCGAGGGCCGGACAGGGGAACACCGGGGAGCTGTTTTTT
>NA|12|NA|TRBV28|TRBJ2-2
CASRAWTGELFF
TGTGCCAGCAGGGCCTGGACCGGGGAGCTGTTTTTT
>NA|13|NA|TRBV10-1|TRBJ2-2
CASSGTYTGELFF
TGCGCCAGCAGCGGGACATACACCGGGGAGCTGTTTTTT
>NA|15|TRBD1|TRBV11-2|TRBJ1-1
CASSTHNRGQTEAFF
TGTGCCAGCAGCACTCATAACAGGGGGCAGACTGAAGCTTTCTTT
>NA|16|NA|TRBV9|TRBJ2-3
CASSVGYGSGTDTQYF
TGTGCCAGCAGCGTGGGGTATGGTAGCGGAACAGATACGCAGTATTTT
>NA|15|NA|TRBV5-1|TRBJ1-1
CASSHGRGSDTEAFF
TGCGCCAGCAGCCACGGGCGGGGGTCAGACACTGAAGCTTTCTTT
>NA|12|TRBD1|TRBV19|TRBJ1-1
CASSRGQIEAFF
TGTGCCAGTAGTAGGGGACAGATTGAAGCTTTCTTT
>NA|16|TRBD2|TRBV3-1/TRBV3-2|TRBJ2-3
CASSPSLAVITDTQYF
TGTGCCAGCAGCCCATCCCTAGCGGTGATCACAGATACGCAGTATTTT
>NA|13|NA|TRBV7-2|TRBJ1-3
CASSLGIGNTIYF
TGTGCCAGCAGCCTCGGGATTGGAAACACCATATATTTT
>NA|13|TRBD1|TRBV2|TRBJ2-6
CAGQGAGANVLTF
TGTGCGGGACAGGGGGCTGGGGCCAACGTCCTGACTTTC
>NA|13|NA|TRBV28|TRBJ2-5
CASSTGREETQYF
TGTGCCAGCAGTACCGGGAGAGAAGAGACCCAGTACTTC
>NA|14|TRBD1|TRBV7-9|TRBJ1-2
CASSLEGQAYGYTF
TGTGCCAGCAGCTTAGAGGGACAGGCCTATGGCTACACCTTC
>NA|13|NA|TRBV3-1/TRBV3-2|TRBJ1-1
CASSQAQNTEAFF
TGTGCCAGCAGCCAAGCCCAGAACACTGAAGCTTTCTTT
>NA|15|NA|TRBV28|TRBJ1-5
CASSSPQAGNQPQHF
TGTGCCAGCAGTTCCCCCCAGGCTGGAAATCAGCCCCAGCATTTT
>once|14|TRBD1|TRBV28|TRBJ1-2
CASSTGQINYGYTF
TGTGCCAGCAGTACGGGACAGATTAACTATGGCTACACCTTC
>NA|15|NA|TRBV6-5|TRBJ1-6
CASRYRWDSDSPLHF
TGTGCCAGCAGATACCGGTGGGATAGCGATTCACCCCTCCACTTT
>NA|14|TRBD1|TRBV29-1|TRBJ2-1
CSVGAGQGVYEQFF
TGCAGCGTTGGAGCGGGACAGGGGGTGTATGAGCAGTTCTTC
>NA|13|NA|TRBV14|TRBJ2-2
CASRLQSTGELFF
TGTGCCAGCAGGCTACAGAGCACCGGGGAGCTGTTTTTT
>NA|15|NA|TRBV2|TRBJ1-1
CASSERGQLNTEAFF
TGTGCCAGCAGTGAGCGTGGACAGCTAAACACTGAAGCTTTCTTT